These 32 T cell receptor beta chains share one sample of origin, sequenced in a study of identical twins. Each CDR3 protein is one row after TCRdb ran MiXCR on the 5' RACE reads. The sample carries 500,000 to 650,000 distinct CDR3 sequences, around 20% recorded once. These sequences were also reported in another study, on yellow fever vaccine responses in identical twins.

Sample: CD4+ T cells sorted from blood. The receptor set was obtained from a woman aged 18-29 years in good health.

J is TRBJ1-5 and V is TRBV7-9, with unresolved D. The V and J ends lost 5 bases and 5 bases respectively, with 10 bases between them. Looked up from germline, CDR1 is SEHNR and CDR2 is FQNEAQ (reference sequence). This CDR3 spans 13 amino acids. The CDR3 DNA is TGTGCCAGCAGCCTTTACGTGGATCAGCCCCAGCATTTT. It codes for CASSLYVDQPQHF.

The chain couples TRBV24-1 to TRBJ2-3, with D possibly called TRBD1 or TRBD2 (7 bases each). V lost 4 bases, J lost 5 bases, and 15 bases lay in between. Germline V gives CDR1 KGHDR, CDR2 SFDVKD. The CDR3 has 15 amino acids. In DNA form, the CDR3 reads TGTGCCACCAGTGAAACCGGCAGGGGGGGAGATACGCAGTATTTT. Translation: CATSETGRGGDTQYF.

This clonotype has only a few counts. The chain is built from TRBV5-1 and TRBJ2-2; the match to TRBD2 covers 9 bases. The V and J ends lost 3 bases and 0 bases, in that order; junction bases with no gene match: 6. In germline, CDR1 is SGHRS, CDR2 YFSETQ. The CDR3 covers 17 residues. The CDR3 sequence: CASSSLLAGANTGELFF. Here the CDR3 DNA reads TGCGCCAGCAGCTCCCTCTTAGCGGGGGCGAACACCGGGGAGCTGTTTTTT.

This chain connects TRBV7-1 to TRBJ2-1, with TRBD1 identical over 7 bases. Being an ORF, TRBV7-1 has a function that is uncertain. This CDR3 spans 21 amino acids. Trimming at V came to 3 bases and at J to 6 bases, leaving 26 bases not matched to a gene. The CDR3 DNA follows: TGTGCCAGCAGCTCCTACAGGGGATCCATACAGGGGTTTAAGATTTCCAATGAGCAGTTCTTC. Its protein is CASSSYRGSIQGFKISNEQFF.

A few counts support this clonotype. The chain combines TRBV5-1 with TRBJ2-2, with D perhaps TRBD1 (5 bases). The germline gives CDR1 SGHRS, CDR2 YFSETQ. Trimming removed 4 bases from V and 8 bases from J, with 15 bases in between. The CDR3 covers 14 residues. CDR3 DNA: TGCGCCAGCAGCGGCGGCTCAAGGGGAGGGGAGCTGTTTTTT. Translation: CASSGGSRGGELFF.

The rearrangement links TRBV12-3 or TRBV12-4 to TRBJ2-7; either TRBD1 or TRBD2 may fit D (7 bases each). Trimming left V 8 bases short and J 2 bases short, with 13 bases between. CDR3 length equals 13 residues. The CDR3 DNA reads TGTGCCAGCTTCCAGGGGGGGACCTACGAGCAGTACTTC. Protein product: CASFQGGTYEQYF.

This clonotype was detected only a few times. This chain connects TRBV20-1 to TRBJ2-7, with D possibly TRBD1 on 6 matching bases. The V end lost 0 bases, the J end lost 2 bases, and 8 bases lay between the germline ends. From germline, CDR1 is DFQATT and CDR2 SNEGSKA (reference sequence). The CDR3 consists of 13 residues. The CDR3 here is CSARDGTTYEQYV. CDR3 nucleotides: TGCAGTGCTAGAGATGGGACAACCTACGAGCAGTACGTC.

The rearrangement uses TRBV12-3 or TRBV12-4 and TRBJ2-7; 9 bases line up with TRBD1. This CDR3 region has 13 residues. V shed 7 bases, J shed 3 bases, and the junction held 4 bases outside the gene matches. The CDR3 protein is CASTRQGVYEQYF. The CDR3 DNA sequence: TGTGCCAGCACTCGACAGGGGGTCTACGAGCAGTACTTC.

This clonotype appeared a few times. The chain uses TRBV10-3 and TRBJ2-5; D possibly corresponds to TRBD2 (5 bases). Deletions cut 4 bases from V and 2 bases from J, with 8 bases between. This CDR3 has 13 amino acids. The germline CDR1 and CDR2 sequences are ENHRY and SYGVKD. The CDR3 bases are TGTGCCATCAGTGGCGGGTCACAAGAGACCCAGTACTTC. Translated, it gives CAISGGSQETQYF.

The gene calls are TRBV6-5 and TRBJ2-2; possibly TRBD2 for D (5 bases). CDR3 length equals 13 residues. Trimming took off 0 bases at V and 8 bases at J, with 7 bases between the two ends. Per the germline V gene, CDR1 is MNHEY and CDR2 is SVGAGI. CDR3 amino acids: CASSYSSGGELFF. CDR3 bases: TGTGCCAGCAGTTACTCCTCGGGAGGGGAGCTGTTTTTT.

The chain employs TRBV27 and TRBJ2-5, with a possible D match to TRBD1 (6 bases). The germline V and J ends were trimmed by 6 bases and 1 base, with 9 bases remaining between them. The CDR3 has 13 amino acids. Germline CDR1 MNHEY, CDR2 SMNVEV (reference sequence). CDR3 nucleotide sequence: TGTGCCAGCAGACCGACAGGCCAAGAGACCCAGTACTTC. Its translation: CASRPTGQETQYF.

J is TRBJ2-5 and V is TRBV10-3, with 9 bases fitting TRBD2. V lost 3 bases and J lost 5; bases outside the gene matches: 7. The length of the CDR3 is 15 residues. Germline CDR1 and CDR2: ENHRY and SYGVKD. The CDR3 loop is CAISDKAGGKETQYF. CDR3 nucleotides: TGTGCCATCAGTGACAAAGCGGGGGGCAAGGAGACCCAGTACTTC.

This clonotype was seen more than once but under ten times. This chain links TRBV2 with TRBJ2-1, with 9 bases lining up with TRBD2. The CDR3 spans 16 residues. Per germline, CDR1 SNHLY and CDR2 FYNNEI. The V segment lost 2 bases and the J segment 7 bases; nucleotides outside the gene matches: 9. The CDR3 nucleotides read TGTGCCAGCAGTGAAAGGGCTAGCGGGATGAGTAATGAGCAGTTCTTC. Its protein product is CASSERASGMSNEQFF.

Only one count was recorded for this clonotype. The chain employs TRBV18 and TRBJ2-1; a weak D match, TRBD2 (5 bases). Germline V CDR1 and CDR2: KGHSH, LQKENI. This CDR3 has 15 amino acids. The V end lost 5 bases, the J end lost 6 bases, and 17 bases lay between the germline ends. For the CDR3, the DNA is TGTGCCAGCTCAATCGGGTCTACTAGTGGCAATGAGCAGTTCTTC. Its protein product is CASSIGSTSGNEQFF.

This clonotype has more than one count but fewer than ten. This rearrangement joins TRBV11-2 to TRBJ2-1, with a tentative D call TRBD1 (5 bases). The CDR3 spans 13 residues. Germline V CDR1 and CDR2: SGHAT, FQNNGV. V was clipped by 3 bases and J by 9 bases, with 12 bases between them. CDR3 in DNA: TGTGCCAGCAGCTTCCCCTGGGGCGGTGAGCAGTTCTTC. Translated: CASSFPWGGEQFF.

This clonotype was counted a few times. The chain couples TRBV11-2 to TRBJ1-5; no clear D gene. V was pared by 5 bases and J by 4 bases, with 6 bases between. The CDR3 is 12 amino acids. The germline gives CDR1 SGHAT, CDR2 FQNNGV. CDR3: CASSGINQPQHF. DNA of the CDR3: TGTGCCAGCAGCGGAATTAATCAGCCCCAGCATTTT.

The chain recombines TRBV10-1 with TRBJ2-3, with 8 bases matching TRBD1. The CDR3 runs 15 residues. V was pared by 0 bases and J by 5 bases, with 4 bases of the junction left unmatched. Germline CDR1 WNHNN, CDR2 SYGVQD (reference sequence). DNA of the CDR3: TGCGCCAGCAGTGAGTCACGGACAGGGAGAGATACGCAGTATTTT. Translated: CASSESRTGRDTQYF.

Ten or more counts support this clonotype. This chain uses TRBV6-5 with TRBJ1-4; TRBD1 is a possible D gene (5 bases). Trimming took off 2 bases at V and 7 bases at J, with 11 bases between the two ends. CDR1 and CDR2 (germline): MNHEY, SVGAGI. The CDR3 covers 14 residues. CDR3 amino acids: CASSYIRGVEKLFF. In DNA, the CDR3 is TGTGCCAGCAGTTACATACGGGGCGTTGAAAAACTGTTTTTT.

The chain uses TRBV5-1 and TRBJ2-3; no reliable D call. The CDR3 is 13 residues long. Between the trimmed V and J ends, which lost 2 bases and 2 bases, there was a span of 6 bases. CDR1 is SGHRS, CDR2 YFSETQ, per germline. The CDR3 loop is CASSFFPTDTQYF. The CDR3 DNA sequence: TGCGCCAGCAGCTTTTTTCCCACAGATACGCAGTATTTT.

This clonotype has just a few counts. The V and J genes are TRBV12-3 or TRBV12-4 and TRBJ2-1; 7 bases fit TRBD2. The ends lost 3 bases at V and 7 bases at J; junction bases unmatched: 15. This CDR3 has 17 amino acids. This CDR3 reads CASSLGRAPRGGNEQFF. In DNA, the CDR3 is TGTGCCAGCAGTTTGGGCCGGGCCCCACGGGGAGGGAATGAGCAGTTCTTC.

Written as DNA, the CDR3 is TGCGCCAGCAGCTTGGGGCCGACGGGGACTGACACAGATACGCAGTATTTT. Translated: CASSLGPTGTDTDTQYF. This rearrangement joins TRBV5-1 to TRBJ2-3, with D maybe TRBD2 (6 bases). The V gene's germline CDR1 is SGHRS and CDR2 YFSETQ. Trimming left V 0 bases short and J 2 bases short, with 16 bases between. CDR3 size: 17 residues.

This rearrangement joins TRBV27 to TRBJ2-6; TRBD2 aligns across 7 bases. The V gene's germline CDR1 is MNHEY and CDR2 SMNVEV (reference sequence). The CDR3 extends over 20 amino acids. V was clipped by 0 bases and J by 0 bases; unmatched bases: 11. In DNA form, the CDR3 reads TGTGCCAGCAGTTTATCGGGAGGGGTGTGGGGTAACTCTGGGGCCAACGTCCTGACTTTC. Its translation is CASSLSGGVWGNSGANVLTF.

This clonotype showed up just a few times. This rearrangement joins TRBV12-3 or TRBV12-4 to TRBJ2-3; unclear D gene. V was cut by 8 bases and J by 5 bases, with 11 bases left in between. The CDR3 spans 12 residues. The CDR3 spells CASLLRGDTQYF. CDR3 bases: TGTGCCAGCCTCCTTCGTGGAGATACGCAGTATTTT.

This clonotype has ten or more counts. The genes are TRBV12-3 or TRBV12-4 and TRBJ2-1; 8 nucleotides line up with TRBD2. This CDR3 region has 15 residues. V shed 2 bases, J shed 3 bases, and the junction held 3 bases outside the gene matches. CDR3 nucleotides: TGTGCCAGCAGTTTAACTAGCGGCATCTACAATGAGCAGTTCTTC. Translating gives CASSLTSGIYNEQFF.

V usage is TRBV5-1 and J usage is TRBJ2-3; TRBD1 or TRBD2 may be the D gene (5 bases each). The CDR3 is 16 residues long. CDR1 is SGHRS, CDR2 YFSETQ, per germline. Trimming shortened V by 3 bases and J by 2 bases, and 16 bases separated the two germline ends. CDR3: CASSSRGSPSTDTQYF. The CDR3 DNA follows: TGCGCCAGCAGCTCCCGGGGCTCCCCCTCCACAGATACGCAGTATTTT.

This clonotype showed up just once. The chain employs TRBV20-1 and TRBJ2-5; 8 positions match TRBD1. The trim removed 0 bases at V and 5 bases at J, leaving 11 bases unmatched. The CDR3 has 16 amino acids. CDR1 and CDR2 from the germline V gene are DFQATT and SNEGSKA (reference sequence). The DNA for the CDR3 is TGCAGTGCTAGAGATTTGGGGCCAGGGGGCCGGGAGACCCAGTACTTC. This sequence encodes CSARDLGPGGRETQYF.

CDR3 amino acids: CASSLRGDRGLQETQYF. CDR3 coding DNA: TGCGCCAGCAGCTTGCGAGGGGACAGGGGCCTACAAGAGACCCAGTACTTC. This rearrangement joins TRBV5-1 to TRBJ2-5; 10 nucleotides line up with TRBD1. After removal of 1 base from V and 2 bases from J, the junction contained 8 bases not matched to a gene. This CDR3 region has 17 residues. Germline CDR1 is SGHRS and CDR2 is YFSETQ. The full variable domain, with the rest looked up from reference TRBV5-1 and TRBJ2-5, is KAGVTQTPRYLIKTRGQQVTLSCSPISGHRSVSWYQQTPGQGLQFLFEYFSETQRNKGNFPGRFSGRQFSNSRSEMNVSTLELGDSALYLCASSLRGDRGLQETQYFGPGTRLLVL.

This chain uses TRBV2 with TRBJ2-3, with 8 bases identical to TRBD2. The CDR3 has 13 residues. Germline lookup yields CDR1 SNHLY and CDR2 FYNNEI. The J segment lost 5 bases and the V segment lost 7 bases, leaving 5 bases of the junction unmatched. In DNA form, the CDR3 reads TGTGCCAGCAATCCGGGACTAGTAGATACGCAGTATTTT. Protein: CASNPGLVDTQYF.

The chain joins TRBV11-2 to TRBJ2-7; the match to TRBD1 covers 9 bases. With V trimmed by 1 base and J by 7 bases, 5 bases remained unmatched. The CDR3 contains 14 residues. Germline CDR1 SGHAT, CDR2 FQNNGV. CDR3 sequence: CASSLGTGVEEQYV. Written as DNA, the CDR3 is TGTGCCAGCAGCTTAGGGACAGGGGTAGAGGAGCAGTACGTC.

V and J are TRBV12-3 or TRBV12-4 and TRBJ1-2; D perhaps matches TRBD1 (5 bases). V was cut by 4 bases and J by 3 bases, with 12 bases left in between. The CDR3 extends over 14 amino acids. The CDR3 bases are TGTGCCAGCAGTTCAGGCAGGGTAGACTATGGCTACACCTTC. Protein sequence: CASSSGRVDYGYTF.

The V and J genes are TRBV19 and TRBJ2-7; TRBD2 agrees at 9 bases. Trimming removed 6 bases from V and 3 bases from J; junction bases left unmatched: 9. This CDR3 contains 15 residues. CDR1 is LNHDA, CDR2 SQIVND, per germline (reference sequence). The CDR3 bases are TGTGCCAGTAGCCAGGGACTAGCAGGAAACTACGAGCAGTACTTC. It specifies CASSQGLAGNYEQYF. The variable domain in full, completed from reference TRBV19 and TRBJ2-7, reads DGGITQSPKYLFRKEGQNVTLSCEQNLNHDAMYWYRQDPGQGLRLIYYSQIVNDFQKGDIAEGYSVSREKKESFPLTVTSAQKNPTAFYLCASSQGLAGNYEQYFGPGTRLTVT.

The CDR3 nucleotides are TGCAGCGTTGGGGGCGGCGGCCGCCCTAGCACAGATACGCAGTATTTT. It specifies CSVGGGGRPSTDTQYF. The V gene is TRBV29-1, the J gene TRBJ2-3; D is perhaps TRBD1 (5 bases). Trimming left V 4 bases short and J 0 bases short, with 17 bases between. The CDR3 sequence is 16 residues long. Germline V gene lookup returns CDR1 SQVTM and CDR2 ANQGSEA.